The following is a TCR beta chain sequence with its context. Its specificity is not known. Germline V CDR1 and CDR2: SGHRS, YFSETQ. There are 15 residues in the CDR3. After removal of 3 bases from V and 6 bases from J, the junction contained 8 bases not matched to a gene. The data derive from a study of CD8 T cells in ankylosing spondylitis. Study findings and constraints: Disease-associated clonotypes exhibited CD8+ identity and were relatively infrequent in peripheral blood. Earlier literature documents some of the motif variants in reactive arthritis synovial fluid and blood.

Quantitative 5'-RACE with molecular barcodes was used to make the TCR beta libraries. TCRdb passed the 5' RACE reads through MiXCR, listing each CDR3 protein once. The data contain roughly 25,000 distinct CDR3 sequences, about a sixth of them singletons. V usage is TRBV5-1 and J usage is TRBJ2-1; TRBD2 aligns across 8 bases. This receptor was taken from a male donor with ankylosing spondylitis or in good health (not recorded which). The sample taken for sequencing was blood. This chain's CDR3 is CASSSINGGVNEQFF. The CDR3 nucleotides read TGCGCCAGCAGCTCCATTAACGGGGGGGTCAATGAGCAGTTCTTC.